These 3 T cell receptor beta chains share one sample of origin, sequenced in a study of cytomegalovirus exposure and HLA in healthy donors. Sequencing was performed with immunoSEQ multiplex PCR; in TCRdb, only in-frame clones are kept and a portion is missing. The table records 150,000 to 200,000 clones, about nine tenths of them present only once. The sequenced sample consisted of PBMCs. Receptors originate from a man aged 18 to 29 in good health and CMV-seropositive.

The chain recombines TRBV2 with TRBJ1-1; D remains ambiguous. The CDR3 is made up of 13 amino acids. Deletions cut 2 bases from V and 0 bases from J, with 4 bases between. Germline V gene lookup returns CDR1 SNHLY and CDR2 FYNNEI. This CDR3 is CASSESVNTEAFF. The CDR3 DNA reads TGTGCCAGCAGTGAATCAGTGAACACTGAAGCTTTCTTT.

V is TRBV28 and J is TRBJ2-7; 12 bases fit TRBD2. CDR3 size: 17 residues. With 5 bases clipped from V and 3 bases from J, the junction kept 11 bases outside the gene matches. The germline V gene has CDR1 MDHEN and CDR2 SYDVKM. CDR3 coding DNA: TGTGCCAGCAGTCTGACTAGCGGGAGAGGGTCCGACTACGAGCAGTACTTC. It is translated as CASSLTSGRGSDYEQYF.

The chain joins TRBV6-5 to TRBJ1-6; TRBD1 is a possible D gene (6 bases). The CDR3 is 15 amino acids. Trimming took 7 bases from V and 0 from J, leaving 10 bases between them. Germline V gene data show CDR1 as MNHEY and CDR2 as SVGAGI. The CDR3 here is CASTQGYSYNSPLHF. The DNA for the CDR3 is TGTGCCAGCACCCAGGGGTACTCCTATAATTCACCCCTCCACTTT.